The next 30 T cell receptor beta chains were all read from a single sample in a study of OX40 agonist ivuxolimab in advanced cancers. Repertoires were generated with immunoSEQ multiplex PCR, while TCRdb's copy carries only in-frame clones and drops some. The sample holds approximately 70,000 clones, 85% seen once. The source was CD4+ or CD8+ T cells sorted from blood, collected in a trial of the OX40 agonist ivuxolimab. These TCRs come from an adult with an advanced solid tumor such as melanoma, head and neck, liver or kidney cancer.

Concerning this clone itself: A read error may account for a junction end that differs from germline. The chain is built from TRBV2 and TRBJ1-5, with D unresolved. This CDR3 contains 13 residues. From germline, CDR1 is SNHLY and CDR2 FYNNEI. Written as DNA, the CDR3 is TGTACCAGCAGTGTGGCAGGATTCCAGCCCCAGCATTTT. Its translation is CTSSVAGFQPQHF.

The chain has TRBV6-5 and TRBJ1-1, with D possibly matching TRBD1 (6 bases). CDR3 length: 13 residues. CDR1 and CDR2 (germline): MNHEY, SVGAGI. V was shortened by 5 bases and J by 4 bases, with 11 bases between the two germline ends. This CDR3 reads CASSRQDTTEAFF. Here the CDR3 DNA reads TGTGCCAGCAGTCGACAGGACACCACTGAAGCTTTCTTT.

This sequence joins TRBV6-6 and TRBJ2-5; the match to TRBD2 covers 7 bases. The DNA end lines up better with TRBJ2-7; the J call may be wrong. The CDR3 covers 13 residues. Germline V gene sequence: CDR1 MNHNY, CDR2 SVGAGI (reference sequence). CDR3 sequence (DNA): TGTGCCAGCAGTTACTTGGGAGGGTACGAGCAGTACTTC. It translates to CASSYLGGYEQYF.

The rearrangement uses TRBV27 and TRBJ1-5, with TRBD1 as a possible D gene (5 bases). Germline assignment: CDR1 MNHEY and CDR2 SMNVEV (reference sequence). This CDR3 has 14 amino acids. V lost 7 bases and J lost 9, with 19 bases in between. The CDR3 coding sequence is TGTGCCAGCATGGTGGGGAATGGGGGGGGGCCCCAGCATTTT. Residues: CASMVGNGGGPQHF.

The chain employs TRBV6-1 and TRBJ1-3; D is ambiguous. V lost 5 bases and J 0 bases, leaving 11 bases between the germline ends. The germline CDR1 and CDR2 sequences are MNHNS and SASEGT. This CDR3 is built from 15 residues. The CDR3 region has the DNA TGTGCCAGCAGTTCCAGTGTAAACTCTGGAAACACCATATATTTT. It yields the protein CASSSSVNSGNTIYF.

DNA of the CDR3: TGTGCCAGCCGACGAACAGGGGGCTCCTACGAGCAGTACTTC. As protein: CASRRTGGSYEQYF. The chain employs TRBV6-6 and TRBJ2-7; TRBD1 matches at 8 bases. Per germline, CDR1 MNHNY and CDR2 SVGAGI (reference sequence). This CDR3 comprises 14 residues. Trimming cost V 8 bases and J 0 bases; bases outside gene matches: 6.

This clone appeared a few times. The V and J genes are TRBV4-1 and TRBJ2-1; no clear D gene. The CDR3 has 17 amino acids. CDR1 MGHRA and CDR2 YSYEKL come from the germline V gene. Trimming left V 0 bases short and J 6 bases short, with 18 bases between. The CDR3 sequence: CASSQDGPGTKVNEQFF. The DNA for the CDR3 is TGCGCCAGCAGCCAAGATGGGCCCGGAACCAAAGTCAATGAGCAGTTCTTC.

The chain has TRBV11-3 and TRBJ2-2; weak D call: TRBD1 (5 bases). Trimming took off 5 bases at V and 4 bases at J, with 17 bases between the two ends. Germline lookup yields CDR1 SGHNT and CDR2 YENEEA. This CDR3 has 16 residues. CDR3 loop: CASSLGEGVSTGELFF. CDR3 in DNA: TGTGCCAGCAGCCTAGGTGAAGGGGTGAGCACCGGGGAGCTGTTTTTT.

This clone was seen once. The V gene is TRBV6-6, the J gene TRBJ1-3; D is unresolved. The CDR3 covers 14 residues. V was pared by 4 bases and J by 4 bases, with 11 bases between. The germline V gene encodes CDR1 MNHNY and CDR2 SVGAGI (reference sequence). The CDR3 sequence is CASSSSHLGNTIYF. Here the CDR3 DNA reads TGTGCCAGCAGTTCGTCTCATCTCGGAAACACCATATATTTT.

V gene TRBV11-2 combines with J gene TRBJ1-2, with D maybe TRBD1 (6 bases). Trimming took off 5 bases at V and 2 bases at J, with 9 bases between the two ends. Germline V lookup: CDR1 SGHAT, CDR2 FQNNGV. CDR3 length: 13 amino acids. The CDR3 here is CASSPQGNYGYTF. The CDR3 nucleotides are TGTGCCAGCAGCCCGCAGGGGAACTATGGCTACACCTTC.

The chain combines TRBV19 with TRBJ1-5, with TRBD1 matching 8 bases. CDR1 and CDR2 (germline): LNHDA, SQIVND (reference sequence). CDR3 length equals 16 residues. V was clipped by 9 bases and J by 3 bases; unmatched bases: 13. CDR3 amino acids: CASREQGEATNQPQHF. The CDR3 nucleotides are TGTGCCAGCCGCGAACAGGGGGAGGCGACCAATCAGCCCCAGCATTTT. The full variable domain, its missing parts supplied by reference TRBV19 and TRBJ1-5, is DGGITQSPKYLFRKEGQNVTLSCEQNLNHDAMYWYRQDPGQGLRLIYYSQIVNDFQKGDIAEGYSVSREKKESFPLTVTSAQKNPTAFYLCASREQGEATNQPQHFGDGTRLSIL.

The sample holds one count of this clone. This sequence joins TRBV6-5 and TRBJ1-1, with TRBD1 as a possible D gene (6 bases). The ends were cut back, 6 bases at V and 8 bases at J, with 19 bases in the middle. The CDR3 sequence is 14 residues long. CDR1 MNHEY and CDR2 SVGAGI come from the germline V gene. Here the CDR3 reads CASSRGGNLIEAFF. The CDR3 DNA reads TGTGCCAGCAGCCGCGGGGGCAACCTGATAGAAGCTTTCTTT.

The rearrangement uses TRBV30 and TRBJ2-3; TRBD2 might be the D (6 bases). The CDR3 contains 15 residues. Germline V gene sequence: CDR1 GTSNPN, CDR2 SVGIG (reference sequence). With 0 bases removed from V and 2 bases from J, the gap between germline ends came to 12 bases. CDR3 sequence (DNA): TGTGCCTGGAGTGTAGTGAGCGGGTCCACAGATACGCAGTATTTT. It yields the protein CAWSVVSGSTDTQYF.

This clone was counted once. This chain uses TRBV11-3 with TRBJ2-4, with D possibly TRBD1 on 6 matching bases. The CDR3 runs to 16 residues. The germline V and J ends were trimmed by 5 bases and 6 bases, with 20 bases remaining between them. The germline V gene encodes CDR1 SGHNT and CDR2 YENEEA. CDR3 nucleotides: TGTGCCAGCAGCGATGCCCTCCAGGGGATGAGAAACATTCAGTACTTC. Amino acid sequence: CASSDALQGMRNIQYF.

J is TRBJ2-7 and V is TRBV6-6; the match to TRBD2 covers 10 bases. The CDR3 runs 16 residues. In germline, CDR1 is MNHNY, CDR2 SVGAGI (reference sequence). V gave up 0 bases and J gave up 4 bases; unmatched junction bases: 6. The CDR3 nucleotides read TGTGCCAGCAGTTACTCTCTAGCGGGGGCCCGGTACGAGCAGTACTTC. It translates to CASSYSLAGARYEQYF.

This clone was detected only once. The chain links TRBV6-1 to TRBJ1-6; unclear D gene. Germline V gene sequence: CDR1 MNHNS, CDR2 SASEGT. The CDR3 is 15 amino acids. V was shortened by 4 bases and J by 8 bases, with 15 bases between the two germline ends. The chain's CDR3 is CASSVNGFGHSPLHF. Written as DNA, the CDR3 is TGTGCCAGCAGTGTTAACGGATTCGGGCATTCACCCCTCCACTTT.

The CDR3 region has the DNA TGTGCCAGCAGCCTATCAAGGGTCTATGGCTACACCTTC. Translation gives CASSLSRVYGYTF. V gene TRBV6-5 combines with J gene TRBJ1-2, with D unresolved. The CDR3 has 13 residues. V shed 6 bases and J shed 4 bases, with 12 bases lying between them. Per the germline V gene, CDR1 is MNHEY and CDR2 is SVGAGI.

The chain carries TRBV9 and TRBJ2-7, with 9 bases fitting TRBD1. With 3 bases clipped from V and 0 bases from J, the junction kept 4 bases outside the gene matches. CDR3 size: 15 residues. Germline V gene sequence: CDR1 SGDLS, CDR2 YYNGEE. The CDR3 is CASSGGTGSSYEQYF. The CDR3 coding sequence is TGTGCCAGCAGCGGGGGGACAGGGTCCTCCTACGAGCAGTACTTC.

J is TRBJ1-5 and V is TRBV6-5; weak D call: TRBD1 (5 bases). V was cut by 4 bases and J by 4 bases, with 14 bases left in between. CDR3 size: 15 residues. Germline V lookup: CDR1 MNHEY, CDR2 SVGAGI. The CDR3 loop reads CASSSSYQGNQPQHF. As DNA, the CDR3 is TGTGCCAGCAGTTCATCCTATCAGGGAAATCAGCCCCAGCATTTT.

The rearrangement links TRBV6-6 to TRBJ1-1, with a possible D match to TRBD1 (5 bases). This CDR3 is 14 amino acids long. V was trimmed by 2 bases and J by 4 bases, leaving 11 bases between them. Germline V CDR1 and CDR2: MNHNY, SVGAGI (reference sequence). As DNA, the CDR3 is TGTGCCAGCAGTTACGCACAGGTGGGCACTGAAGCTTTCTTT. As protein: CASSYAQVGTEAFF.

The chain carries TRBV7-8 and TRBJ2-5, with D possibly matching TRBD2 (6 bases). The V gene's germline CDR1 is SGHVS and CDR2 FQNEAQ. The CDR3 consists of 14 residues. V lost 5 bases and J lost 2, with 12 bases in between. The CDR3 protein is CASSPSAGQETQYF. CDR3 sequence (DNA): TGTGCCAGCAGCCCCTCCGCGGGACAAGAGACCCAGTACTTC.

The CDR3 region has the DNA TGCGCCAGCAGCCAAGATTCGAGGGACTGGGTGAACACCGGGGAGCTGTTTTTT. This encodes CASSQDSRDWVNTGELFF. This chain joins TRBV4-1 and TRBJ2-2; TRBD2 is a possible D gene (6 bases). Trimming shortened V by 0 bases and J by 1 base, and 15 bases separated the two germline ends. CDR1 MGHRA and CDR2 YSYEKL come from the germline V gene. This CDR3 spans 18 amino acids.

CDR3 bases: TGCGCCAGCAGCCAAGTCGTCGCGGGGGGTTTTGCCAAAAACATTCAGTACTTC. Protein sequence: CASSQVVAGGFAKNIQYF. V gene TRBV4-3 combines with J gene TRBJ2-4; TRBD2 agrees at 8 bases. Losses at the gene ends were 1 base for V and 1 base for J; bases not matched to a gene: 9. The CDR3 has 18 residues. CDR1 and CDR2 (germline): LGHNA, YSLEER.

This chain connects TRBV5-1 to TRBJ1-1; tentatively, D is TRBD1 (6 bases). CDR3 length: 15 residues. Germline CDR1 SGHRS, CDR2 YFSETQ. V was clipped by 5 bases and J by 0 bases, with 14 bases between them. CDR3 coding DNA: TGCGCCAGCAGTGAGTCCGGGACACTGAACACTGAAGCTTTCTTT. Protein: CASSESGTLNTEAFF.

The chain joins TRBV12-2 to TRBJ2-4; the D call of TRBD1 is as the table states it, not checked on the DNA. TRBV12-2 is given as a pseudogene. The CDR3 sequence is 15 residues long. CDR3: CASRQASMGTNIQYF. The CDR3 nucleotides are TGTGCAAGTCGCCAGGCGTCGATGGGCACAAACATTCAGTACTTC.

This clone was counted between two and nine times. The CDR3 loop is CASYGQGTDTQYF. CDR3 nucleotides: TGTGCCAGCTACGGACAGGGTACAGATACGCAGTATTTT. The rearrangement joins TRBV4-2 to TRBJ2-3, with 8 positions matching TRBD1. Germline CDR1 LGHNA, CDR2 YNFKEQ. Unmatched junction bases numbered 4, after V lost 8 bases and J lost 3 bases. This CDR3 is 13 amino acids long.

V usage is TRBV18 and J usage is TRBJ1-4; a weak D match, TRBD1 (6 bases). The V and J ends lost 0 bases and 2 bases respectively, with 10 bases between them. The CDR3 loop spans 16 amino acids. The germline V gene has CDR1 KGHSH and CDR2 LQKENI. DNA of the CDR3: TGTGCCAGCTCACCACCGGGGGGCCGGACTAATGAAAAACTGTTTTTT. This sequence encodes CASSPPGGRTNEKLFF.

DNA for the CDR3: TGTGCCAGCAGCCTAGGAGGGGCGCAAGAGACCCAGTACTTC. Translated: CASSLGGAQETQYF. The gene calls are TRBV11-3 and TRBJ2-5, with TRBD2 as a possible D gene (6 bases). The CDR3 has 14 amino acids. The germline V and J ends were trimmed by 5 bases and 2 bases, with 12 bases remaining between them. Germline values: CDR1 SGHNT, CDR2 YENEEA. Full variable domain (outside the CDR3, taken from reference TRBV11-3 and TRBJ2-5): EAGVVQSPRYKIIEKKQPVAFWCNPISGHNTLYWYLQNLGQGPELLIRYENEEAVDDSQLPKDRFSAERLKGVDSTLKIQPAELGDSAVYLCASSLGGAQETQYFGPGTRLLVL.

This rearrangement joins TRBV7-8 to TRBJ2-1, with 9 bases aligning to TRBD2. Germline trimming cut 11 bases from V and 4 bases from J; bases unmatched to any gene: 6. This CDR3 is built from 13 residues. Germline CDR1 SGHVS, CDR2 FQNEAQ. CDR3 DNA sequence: TGTGCCGCGAGCGGGGGGTTATACAATGAGCAGTTCTTC. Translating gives CAASGGLYNEQFF.

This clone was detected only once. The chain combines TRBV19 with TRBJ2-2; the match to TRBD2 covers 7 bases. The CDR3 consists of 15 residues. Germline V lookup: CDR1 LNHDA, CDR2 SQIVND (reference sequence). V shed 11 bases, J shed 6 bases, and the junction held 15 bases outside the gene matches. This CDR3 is CAVSGGNWLPGELFF. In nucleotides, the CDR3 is TGTGCCGTCTCCGGGGGGAATTGGTTGCCCGGGGAGCTGTTTTTT.